This TCR beta chain derives from a study of blood T cell repertoires in COVID-19. Study processing details: Amplifying reference gene primers gave estimates of nucleated cell counts. The data were produced by immunoSEQ multiplex PCR, yet TCRdb's version contains in-frame clones alone and is incomplete. That table furnishes V, J and clone size, whereas the DNA furnished D and trimming. The table shows roughly 100,000 clones, with approximately 84% occurring only once. CDR1 and CDR2 (germline): MNHNY, SVGAGI (reference sequence). Deletions cut 5 bases from V and 5 bases from J, with 9 bases between. The CDR3 is 12 residues long.

The receptor was derived from an elderly man with active or convalescent COVID-19. The sample consisted of peripheral blood. The gene calls are TRBV6-6 and TRBJ1-1; D is unresolved. CDR3 region: CASSPERTEAFF. CDR3 in DNA: TGTGCCAGCAGTCCCGAGCGGACTGAAGCTTTCTTT.